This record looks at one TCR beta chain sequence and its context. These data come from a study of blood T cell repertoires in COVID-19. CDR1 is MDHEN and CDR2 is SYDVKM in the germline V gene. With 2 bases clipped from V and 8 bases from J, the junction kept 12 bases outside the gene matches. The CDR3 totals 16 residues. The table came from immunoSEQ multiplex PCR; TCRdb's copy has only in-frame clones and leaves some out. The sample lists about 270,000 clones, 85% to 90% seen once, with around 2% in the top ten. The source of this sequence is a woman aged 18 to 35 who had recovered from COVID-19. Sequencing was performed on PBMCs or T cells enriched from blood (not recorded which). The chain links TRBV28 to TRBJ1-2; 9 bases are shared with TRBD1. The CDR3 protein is CASSLKGQGFLAGYTF. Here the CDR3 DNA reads TGTGCCAGCAGTTTAAAGGGACAGGGATTTTTGGCGGGCTACACCTTC.